This T cell receptor (beta chain) comes out of a study of T-cell memory formation after mild COVID-19. Whole-study findings and limits: Among clones contracting day 15 to 85, CD4/CD8 was balanced, whereas later expanders leaned CD4+.

With constant-segment primers, 5'RACE yielded cDNA libraries of TCR alpha and TCR beta that carried sample barcodes and UMIs. TCRdb reanalysed the 5' RACE reads using MiXCR and keeps one entry per CDR3 protein. Seen here are over 400,000 distinct CDR3 sequences, roughly a quarter observed once, and the top ten hold approximately 14%. Details on this clonotype: The antigen is undetermined.

The V and J ends lost 1 base and 5 bases, in that order; junction bases with no gene match: 7. This CDR3 has 15 residues. This clonotype was obtained from an adult woman who had mild COVID-19 (a few samples of this study predate the infection). Cell type and time point are not known. The chain recombines TRBV12-3 or TRBV12-4 with TRBJ1-2; 7 bases match TRBD1. The specimen sequenced was PBMCs or a T cell subset sorted from them (not recorded which). The CDR3 here is CASSLGRDRKYGYTF. Written as DNA, the CDR3 is TGTGCCAGCAGTTTAGGGCGGGACAGAAAATATGGCTACACCTTC.